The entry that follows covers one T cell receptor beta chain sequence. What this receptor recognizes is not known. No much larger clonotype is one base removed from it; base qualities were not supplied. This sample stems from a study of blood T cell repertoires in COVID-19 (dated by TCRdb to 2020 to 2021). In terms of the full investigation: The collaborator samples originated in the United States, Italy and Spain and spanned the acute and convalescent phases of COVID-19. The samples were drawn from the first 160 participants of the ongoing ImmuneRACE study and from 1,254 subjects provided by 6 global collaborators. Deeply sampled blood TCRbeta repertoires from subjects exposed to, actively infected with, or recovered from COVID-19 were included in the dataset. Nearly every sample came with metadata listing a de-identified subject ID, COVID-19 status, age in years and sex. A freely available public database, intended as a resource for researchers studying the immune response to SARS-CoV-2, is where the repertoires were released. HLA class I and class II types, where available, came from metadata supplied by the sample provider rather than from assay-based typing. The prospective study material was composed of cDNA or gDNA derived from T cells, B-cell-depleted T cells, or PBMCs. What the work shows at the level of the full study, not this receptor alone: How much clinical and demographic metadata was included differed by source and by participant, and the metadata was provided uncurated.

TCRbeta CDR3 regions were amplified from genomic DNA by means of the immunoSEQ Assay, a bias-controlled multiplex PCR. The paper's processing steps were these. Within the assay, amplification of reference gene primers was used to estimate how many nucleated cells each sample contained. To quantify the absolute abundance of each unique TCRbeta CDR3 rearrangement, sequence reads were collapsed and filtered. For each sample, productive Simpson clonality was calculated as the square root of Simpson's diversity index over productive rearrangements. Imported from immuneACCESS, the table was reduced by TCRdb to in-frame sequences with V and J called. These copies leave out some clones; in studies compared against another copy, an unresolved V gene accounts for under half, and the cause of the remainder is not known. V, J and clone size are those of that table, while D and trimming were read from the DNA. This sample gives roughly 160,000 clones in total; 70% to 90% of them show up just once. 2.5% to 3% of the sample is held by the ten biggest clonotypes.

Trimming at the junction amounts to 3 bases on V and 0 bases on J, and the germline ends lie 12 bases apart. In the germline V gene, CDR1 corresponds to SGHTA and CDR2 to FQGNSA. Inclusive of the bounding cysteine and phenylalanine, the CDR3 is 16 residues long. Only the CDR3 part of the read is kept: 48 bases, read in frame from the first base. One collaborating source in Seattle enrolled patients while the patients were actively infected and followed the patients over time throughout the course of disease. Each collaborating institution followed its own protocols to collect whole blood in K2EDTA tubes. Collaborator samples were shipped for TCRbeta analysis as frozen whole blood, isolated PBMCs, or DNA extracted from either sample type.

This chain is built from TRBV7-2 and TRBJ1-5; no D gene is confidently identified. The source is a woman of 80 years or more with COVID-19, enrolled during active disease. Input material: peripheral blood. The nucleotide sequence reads TGTGCCAGCAGCTTGATCCATGTACTTAGCAATCAGCCCCAGCATTTT. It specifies CASSLIHVLSNQPQHF.